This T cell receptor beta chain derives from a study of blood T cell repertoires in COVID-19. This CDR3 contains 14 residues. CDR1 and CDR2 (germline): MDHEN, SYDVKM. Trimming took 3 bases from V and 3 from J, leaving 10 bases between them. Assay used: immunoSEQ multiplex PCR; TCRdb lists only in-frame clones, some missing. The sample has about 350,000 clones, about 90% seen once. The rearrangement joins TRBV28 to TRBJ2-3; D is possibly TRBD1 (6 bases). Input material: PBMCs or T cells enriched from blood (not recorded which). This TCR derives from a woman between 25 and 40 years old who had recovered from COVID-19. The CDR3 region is CASSFTGSTDTQYF. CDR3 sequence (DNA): TGTGCCAGCAGTTTTACAGGGAGTACAGATACGCAGTATTTT. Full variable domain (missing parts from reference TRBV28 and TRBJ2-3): DVKVTQSSRYLVKRTGEKVFLECVQDMDHENMFWYRQDPGLGLRLIYFSYDVKMKEKGDIPEGYSVSREKKERFSLILESASTNQTSMYLCASSFTGSTDTQYFGPGTRLTVL.